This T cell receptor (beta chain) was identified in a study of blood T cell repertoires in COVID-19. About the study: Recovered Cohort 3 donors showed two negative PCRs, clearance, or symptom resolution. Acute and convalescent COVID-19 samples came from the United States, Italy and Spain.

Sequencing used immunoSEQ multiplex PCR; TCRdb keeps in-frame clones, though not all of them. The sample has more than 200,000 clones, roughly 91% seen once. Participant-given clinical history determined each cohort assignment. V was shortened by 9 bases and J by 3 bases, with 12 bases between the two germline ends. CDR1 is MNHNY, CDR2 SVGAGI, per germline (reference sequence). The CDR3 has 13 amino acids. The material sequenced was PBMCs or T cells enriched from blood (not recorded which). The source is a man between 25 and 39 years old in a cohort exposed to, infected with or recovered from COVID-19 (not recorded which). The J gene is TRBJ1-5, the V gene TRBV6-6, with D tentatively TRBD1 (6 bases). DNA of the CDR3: TGTGCCAGTGCTCGACAGGCCAATCAGCCCCAGCATTTT. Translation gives CASARQANQPQHF.